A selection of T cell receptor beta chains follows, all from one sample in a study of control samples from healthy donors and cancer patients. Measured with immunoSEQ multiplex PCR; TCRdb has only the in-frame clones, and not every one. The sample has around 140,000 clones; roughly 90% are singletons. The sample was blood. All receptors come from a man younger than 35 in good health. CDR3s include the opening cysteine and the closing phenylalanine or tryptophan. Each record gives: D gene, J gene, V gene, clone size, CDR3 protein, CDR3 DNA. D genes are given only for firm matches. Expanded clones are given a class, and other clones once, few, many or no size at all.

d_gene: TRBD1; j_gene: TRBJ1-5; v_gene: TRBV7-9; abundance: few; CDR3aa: CASSPDRGRRQPQHF; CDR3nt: TGTGCCAGCAGCCCGGACAGGGGGCGCCGTCAGCCCCAGCATTTT
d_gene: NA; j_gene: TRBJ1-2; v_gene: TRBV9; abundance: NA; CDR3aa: CASSGSRVGYTF; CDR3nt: TGTGCCAGCAGCGGGTCCAGGGTTGGCTACACCTTC
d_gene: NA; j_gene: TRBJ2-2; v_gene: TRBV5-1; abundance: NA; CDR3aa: CASSLDTNTGELFF; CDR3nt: TGCGCCAGCAGCTTGGACACGAACACCGGGGAGCTGTTTTTT
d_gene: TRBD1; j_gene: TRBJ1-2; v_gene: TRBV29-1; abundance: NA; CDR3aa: CSVRTGVGGGYTF; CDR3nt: TGCAGCGTCCGTACAGGGGTAGGGGGCGGCTACACCTTC
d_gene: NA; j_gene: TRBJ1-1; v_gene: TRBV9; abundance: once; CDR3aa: CASSRTESEAFF; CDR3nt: TGTGCCAGCAGCCGGACTGAGAGTGAAGCTTTCTTT
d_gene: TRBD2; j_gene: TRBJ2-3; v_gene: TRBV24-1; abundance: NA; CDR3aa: CATSDPRGAGDTQYF; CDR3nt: TGTGCCACCAGTGATCCGCGGGGGGCTGGAGATACGCAGTATTTT
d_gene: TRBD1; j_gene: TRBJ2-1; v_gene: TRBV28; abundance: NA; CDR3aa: CASSLRTGQSEQFF; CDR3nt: TGTGCCAGCAGTTTACGGACAGGGCAAAGTGAGCAGTTCTTC
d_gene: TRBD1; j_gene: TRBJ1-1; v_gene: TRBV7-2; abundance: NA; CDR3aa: CASSARSGTDTEAFF; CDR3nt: TGTGCCAGCAGCGCCCGCTCCGGGACAGACACTGAAGCTTTCTTT
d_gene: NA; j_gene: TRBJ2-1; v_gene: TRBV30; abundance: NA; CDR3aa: CAWSGAYSYNEQFF; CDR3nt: TGTGCCTGGAGCGGGGCTTACTCCTACAATGAGCAGTTCTTC
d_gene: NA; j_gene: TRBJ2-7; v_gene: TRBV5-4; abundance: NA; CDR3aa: CASSRLGGSYEQYF; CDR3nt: TGTGCCAGCAGCAGGCTAGGTGGCTCCTACGAGCAGTACTTC
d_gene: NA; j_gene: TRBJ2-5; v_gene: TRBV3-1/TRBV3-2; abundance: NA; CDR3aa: CASRQLMTGQETQYF; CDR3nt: TGTGCCAGCAGGCAACTGATGACAGGACAAGAGACCCAGTACTTC
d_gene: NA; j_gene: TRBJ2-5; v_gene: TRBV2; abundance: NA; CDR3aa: CASSRGPSQYF; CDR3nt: TGTGCCAGCAGCCGAGGGCCCTCCCAGTACTTC
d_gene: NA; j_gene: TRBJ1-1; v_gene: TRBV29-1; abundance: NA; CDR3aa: CSVGDVGRAAEAFF; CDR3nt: TGCAGCGTGGGGGACGTGGGCCGGGCCGCTGAAGCTTTCTTT
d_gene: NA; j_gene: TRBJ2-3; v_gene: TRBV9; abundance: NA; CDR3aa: CASSVGTDTQYF; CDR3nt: TGTGCCAGCAGCGTAGGCACAGATACGCAGTATTTT
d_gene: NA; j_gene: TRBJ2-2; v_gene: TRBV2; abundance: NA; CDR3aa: CASRIEKDTGELFF; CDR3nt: TGTGCCAGCAGAATCGAGAAGGACACCGGGGAGCTGTTTTTT
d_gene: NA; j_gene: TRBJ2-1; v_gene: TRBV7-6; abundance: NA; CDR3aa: CASSLGANEQFF; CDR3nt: TGTGCCAGCAGCCTGGGGGCGAATGAGCAGTTCTTC
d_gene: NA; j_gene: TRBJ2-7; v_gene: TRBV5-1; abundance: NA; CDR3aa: CASSLGPGGGEQYF; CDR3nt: TGCGCCAGCAGCTTGGGACCTGGGGGAGGCGAGCAGTACTTC
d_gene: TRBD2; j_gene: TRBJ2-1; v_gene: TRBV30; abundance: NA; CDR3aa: CAWSVFSGGLFYNEQFF; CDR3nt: TGTGCCTGGAGTGTATTTAGCGGGGGACTATTCTACAATGAGCAGTTCTTC
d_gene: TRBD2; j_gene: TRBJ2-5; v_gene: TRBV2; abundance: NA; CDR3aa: CASSDGGGETQYF; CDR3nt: TGTGCCAGCAGTGACGGGGGAGGGGAGACCCAGTACTTC
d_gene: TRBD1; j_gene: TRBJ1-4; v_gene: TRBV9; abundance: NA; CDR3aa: CASSAGGTGIGEKLFF; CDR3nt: TGTGCCAGCAGCGCAGGAGGGACAGGGATAGGAGAAAAACTGTTTTTT
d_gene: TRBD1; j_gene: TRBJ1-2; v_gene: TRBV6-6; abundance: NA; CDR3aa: CASSYWDRGFNGYTF; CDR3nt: TGTGCCAGCAGTTATTGGGACAGGGGTTTTAATGGCTACACCTTC
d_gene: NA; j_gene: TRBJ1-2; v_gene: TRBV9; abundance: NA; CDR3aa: CASSETGTSFGYGYTF; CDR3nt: TGTGCCAGCAGCGAGACCGGGACATCTTTTGGGTATGGCTACACCTTC
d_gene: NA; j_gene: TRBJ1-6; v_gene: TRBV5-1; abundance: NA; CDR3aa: CASSLEWRSSYNSPLHF; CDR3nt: TGCGCCAGCAGCTTGGAATGGCGGAGCTCCTATAATTCACCCCTCCACTTT
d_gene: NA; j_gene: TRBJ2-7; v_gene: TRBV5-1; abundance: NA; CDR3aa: CASRWYRNPHSYEQYF; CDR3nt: TGCGCCAGCAGGTGGTATAGGAATCCCCACTCCTACGAGCAGTACTTC
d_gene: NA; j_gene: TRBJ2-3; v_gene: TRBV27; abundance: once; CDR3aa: CASSFGLGRDTQYF; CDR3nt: TGTGCCAGCAGTTTCGGCCTAGGGCGAGATACGCAGTATTTT
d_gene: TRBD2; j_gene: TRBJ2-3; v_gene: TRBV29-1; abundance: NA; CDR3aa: CSVEVGSGGRTDTQYF; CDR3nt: TGCAGCGTTGAAGTCGGAAGCGGGGGGCGCACAGATACGCAGTATTTT
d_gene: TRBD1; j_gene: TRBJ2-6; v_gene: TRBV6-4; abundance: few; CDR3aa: CASSDSTGGSGANVLTF; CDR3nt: TGTGCCAGCAGTGACTCGACAGGGGGCTCTGGGGCCAACGTCCTGACTTTC